This TCR beta chain was recovered during a study of CD4 T cell repertoires in COVID-19. The J segment lost 9 bases and the V segment lost 5 bases, leaving 17 bases of the junction unmatched. There are 15 residues in the CDR3. The germline gives CDR1 GTSNPN, CDR2 SVGIG (reference sequence). Sequencing used immunoSEQ multiplex PCR; TCRdb keeps in-frame clones, though not all of them. Here the sample spans 65,000 to 95,000 clones, approximately 83% being singletons. This clonotype was sampled from a human donor who had COVID-19. The chain uses TRBV30 and TRBJ2-7; 9 nucleotides line up with TRBD1. The material was CD4+ T cells from peripheral blood, obtained after recovery from COVID-19. This CDR3 is CAWSQVRDRVGGQYF. In DNA, the CDR3 is TGTGCCTGGTCTCAAGTCCGGGACAGGGTTGGTGGGCAGTACTTC.